Listed below are T cell receptor beta chains from one sample, sequenced in a study of CD8 T cells in ankylosing spondylitis. TCRdb ran MiXCR on the 5' RACE reads and lists one entry per CDR3 protein. The table shows about 540,000 distinct CDR3 sequences, with about 13% occurring only once. The material sequenced was blood, either unsorted or a sorted T cell fraction (not recorded which). The receptors come from a male donor with ankylosing spondylitis. Each CDR3 is given with its conserved first and last residue. The D gene is left open where the match is weak. The size field is filled for only some rows; it gives once, few, many or a size class.

cdr3_aa | clone_size | cdr3_length | j_call | d_call | v_call
CATSRDPGQGNYGYTF | few | 16 | TRBJ1-2 | TRBD1 | TRBV15
CASSKGLAHISYEQYF | - | 16 | TRBJ2-7 | - | TRBV21-1
CSVDRGQRLGIF | - | 12 | TRBJ2-1 | - | TRBV29-1
CASSLGAGANVLTF | many | 14 | TRBJ2-6 | - | TRBV5-1
CASSPFEGYSYNEQFF | many | 16 | TRBJ2-1 | - | TRBV14
CAMAGQANQPQHF | - | 13 | TRBJ1-5 | TRBD1 | TRBV10-3
CASSQRDLLGNTIYF | few | 15 | TRBJ1-3 | - | TRBV3-1
CASSWETANTEAFF | - | 14 | TRBJ1-1 | - | TRBV5-1
CASRLQGQGSYGYTF | - | 15 | TRBJ1-2 | TRBD1 | TRBV2
CSVLIWSGETQYF | few | 13 | TRBJ2-5 | - | TRBV20-1
CASSDQGVSYEQYF | - | 14 | TRBJ2-7 | TRBD1 | TRBV2
CASREGRGGTDTQYF | - | 15 | TRBJ2-3 | - | TRBV12-3/TRBV12-4
CASRSTGFGTDTQYF | few | 15 | TRBJ2-3 | - | TRBV6-1
CASSLAGQGLNGYTF | few | 15 | TRBJ1-2 | TRBD1 | TRBV7-2
CASSPPGARGNQPQHF | many | 16 | TRBJ1-5 | - | TRBV12-3/TRBV12-4
CASSSINPDGSGNTIYF | few | 17 | TRBJ1-3 | - | TRBV7-9
CSVEFLLAGYNEQFF | many | 15 | TRBJ2-1 | - | TRBV29-1
CSAPARGAFRNEQFF | few | 15 | TRBJ2-1 | - | TRBV20-1
CATSDSPGGGRETQYF | - | 16 | TRBJ2-5 | TRBD2 | TRBV24-1
CASSEEGWMQYF | many | 12 | TRBJ2-3 | - | TRBV7-6
CASSLANFEGDSPLHF | - | 16 | TRBJ1-6 | - | TRBV12-3/TRBV12-4
CASSKEVADTQYF | few | 13 | TRBJ2-3 | - | TRBV21-1
CASSLVRGSTYEQYF | - | 15 | TRBJ2-7 | - | TRBV7-2
CSVEPGSEETQYF | - | 13 | TRBJ2-5 | - | TRBV29-1
CASSLGTLRGRQPQHF | - | 16 | TRBJ1-5 | - | TRBV5-1
CSARKPGTPLSTDTQYF | - | 17 | TRBJ2-3 | - | TRBV20-1
CASSMKGSYEQYF | few | 13 | TRBJ2-7 | - | TRBV19
CASSGAPRGGNQPQHF | many | 16 | TRBJ1-5 | - | TRBV12-3/TRBV12-4
CASSPDRGQDTQYF | few | 14 | TRBJ2-3 | - | TRBV4-1
CASSLDIGTTNEKLFF | many | 16 | TRBJ1-4 | - | TRBV7-9
CASSQDLGQGRGEQFF | many | 16 | TRBJ2-1 | TRBD1 | TRBV3-1
CSARGPLAGGSEEKLFF | few | 17 | TRBJ1-4 | - | TRBV20-1
CSARDQGRWTEAFF | few | 14 | TRBJ1-1 | - | TRBV20-1
CASTLQGSNYGYTF | - | 14 | TRBJ1-2 | TRBD1 | TRBV7-9
CASSQDKVNSNQPQHF | few | 16 | TRBJ1-5 | - | TRBV4-1
CASSLAKVDSGNTIYF | few | 16 | TRBJ1-3 | - | TRBV7-2
CSGRAISRDGELFF | - | 14 | TRBJ2-2 | - | TRBV29-1
CSVSYRYSGANVLTF | - | 15 | TRBJ2-6 | - | TRBV29-1
CASSSGPNYEQYF | few | 13 | TRBJ2-7 | - | TRBV5-1
CASSIRGGPSYEQYF | few | 15 | TRBJ2-7 | - | TRBV12-3/TRBV12-4
CSVEDQRDTEAFF | - | 13 | TRBJ1-1 | - | TRBV29-1
CATSRAGRSDEQFF | few | 14 | TRBJ2-1 | - | TRBV15
CASEAPPSGITDTQYF | many | 16 | TRBJ2-3 | TRBD2 | TRBV7-8
CSARGGMDTEAFF | - | 13 | TRBJ1-1 | - | TRBV20-1
CATSDSTASGRNEQFF | - | 16 | TRBJ2-1 | TRBD2 | TRBV24-1
CASSLGGQGVVLTF | - | 14 | TRBJ2-6 | - | TRBV7-9
CSARTGTGDDQPQHF | - | 15 | TRBJ1-5 | TRBD1 | TRBV20-1
CASSSPDPPAYEQYF | few | 15 | TRBJ2-7 | - | TRBV21-1
CASSFLPGGELGYEQFF | - | 17 | TRBJ2-1 | TRBD1 | TRBV7-8
CSARPHRGGGDTQYF | few | 15 | TRBJ2-3 | - | TRBV20-1
CASSLEKTQYF | - | 11 | TRBJ2-5 | - | TRBV7-9
CASSTGMNTEAFF | many | 13 | TRBJ1-1 | - | TRBV28
CASSLGGLSEKLFF | few | 14 | TRBJ1-4 | - | TRBV7-6
CASATGTGVSYEQYF | few | 15 | TRBJ2-7 | TRBD1 | TRBV7-2